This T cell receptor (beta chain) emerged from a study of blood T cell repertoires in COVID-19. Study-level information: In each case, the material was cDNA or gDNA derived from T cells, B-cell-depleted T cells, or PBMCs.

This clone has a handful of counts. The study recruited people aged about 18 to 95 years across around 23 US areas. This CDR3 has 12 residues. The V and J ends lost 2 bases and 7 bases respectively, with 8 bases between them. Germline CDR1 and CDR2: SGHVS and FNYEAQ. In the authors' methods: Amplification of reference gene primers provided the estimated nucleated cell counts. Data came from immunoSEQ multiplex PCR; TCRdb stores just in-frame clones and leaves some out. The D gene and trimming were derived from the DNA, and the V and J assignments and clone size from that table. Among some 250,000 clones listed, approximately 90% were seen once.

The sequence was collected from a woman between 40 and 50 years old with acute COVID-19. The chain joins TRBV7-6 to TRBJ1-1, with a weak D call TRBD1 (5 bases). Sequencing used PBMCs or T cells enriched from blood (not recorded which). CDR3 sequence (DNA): TGTGCCAGCAGCTTAAGAGACAGTGAAGCTTTCTTT. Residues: CASSLRDSEAFF.